The subject of this entry is one TCR beta chain. The entry originates in a study of shared clonotypes between healthy human individuals. The table came from immunoSEQ multiplex PCR; TCRdb's copy has only in-frame clones and leaves some out. The sample yields fewer than 2.5 million clones, 93% seen once. CDR3 length: 13 amino acids. Trimming shortened V by 5 bases and J by 6 bases, and 14 bases separated the two germline ends. The germline V gene encodes CDR1 SGHAT and CDR2 FQNNGV. Sequencing input: naive CD4+ T cells from PBMCs. Regarding subset: CD45RA+ positively selected. This receptor was obtained from a man aged 18 to 30 in good health. Some clones in this sample may be carry-over from other donors' samples. The chain links TRBV11-2 to TRBJ2-7, with D perhaps being TRBD1 or TRBD2 (6 bases each). CDR3 sequence: CASSEKGGSEQYF. The CDR3 nucleotides are TGTGCCAGCAGCGAAAAGGGGGGATCCGAGCAGTACTTC.